This T cell receptor (beta chain) was profiled in a study of persistence of HIV-infected CD4 T cells. In the study overall: The sample holds CD4+ T cells responsive to CMV or HIV-1 Gag. Study-level results: Proviral oligoclonality tracked with TCR oligoclonality within the same sorted cells.

The libraries were made with immunoSEQ version 4 in survey mode. Assay used: immunoSEQ multiplex PCR; TCRdb lists only in-frame clones, some missing. Of 50,000 to 65,000 clones in the sample, about 81% were seen once. Overlapping HIV-1 Gag 15-mer peptides at 1 ug per peptide per mL were used. CD40L/CD69 double-negative CD45RO-high memory CD4+ T cells were collected. CD8+ T cells were removed from PBMCs prior to stimulation. Comments on this clone: Antigen unknown.

Germline CDR1 reads SGHRS; CDR2 reads YFSETQ. This CDR3 region has 15 residues. V was clipped by 0 bases and J by 3 bases, with 11 bases between them. V gene TRBV5-1 combines with J gene TRBJ2-3, with D perhaps TRBD1 (6 bases). Sequenced here: CD4+ T cells sorted from PBMCs after approximately 19-hour stimulation, sampled from a patient who received antiretroviral therapy. This TCR was sampled from an adult man with HIV who was CMV-seropositive. CDR3 nucleotides: TGCGCCAGCAGCTTGGCCCCGCAGGGGACAGATACGCAGTATTTT. Translation: CASSLAPQGTDTQYF.